This section outlines one T cell receptor beta chain sequence together with its context. Per the germline V gene, CDR1 is DFQATT and CDR2 is SNEGSKA (reference sequence). The J segment lost 8 bases and the V segment lost 7 bases, leaving 1 base of the junction unmatched. CDR3 length: 11 residues. The source of the sample is a study of blood T cell repertoires in COVID-19. Study summary: Acute and convalescent COVID-19 specimens originated in the United States, Italy and Spain. Sample material is recorded as cDNA or gDNA derived from T cells, B-cell-depleted T cells, or PBMCs.

Source study methods: Reference gene primer amplification yielded estimated nucleated cell counts. Profiling relied on immunoSEQ multiplex PCR, and the TCRdb table lists in-frame clones only, not all of them. V, J and clone size reflect that table, while D and trimming were determined from the DNA. Among a few hundred thousand clones listed, almost 85% were seen once. The receptor's source is a human donor in a cohort sampled during active COVID-19. The chain recombines TRBV20-1 with TRBJ2-3; 12 bases map to TRBD2. The specimen sequenced was peripheral blood. As DNA, the CDR3 is TGCAGTGGGACTAGCGGGGCTACGCAGTATTTT. This codes for CSGTSGATQYF.